This passage covers 10 T cell receptor beta chains from one sample sequenced in a study of cytomegalovirus exposure and HLA in healthy donors. Vbeta (60) and Jbeta (13) primers were used in the PCR. Profiled with immunoSEQ multiplex PCR; TCRdb holds only in-frame clones, not every one. The sample data list about 84,000 clones. Sample: PBMCs. All receptors derive from a man aged 50-59 years in good health and CMV-seronegative.

The J gene is TRBJ1-6, the V gene TRBV28; no clear D. The CDR3 is made up of 16 amino acids. The V end lost 5 bases, the J end lost 7 bases, and 18 bases lay between the germline ends. CDR1 and CDR2 from the germline V gene are MDHEN and SYDVKM. The CDR3 DNA is TGTGCCAGCAGTCCAGTCTCGCGAGGAGGGAATTCACCCCTCCACTTT. Translating gives CASSPVSRGGNSPLHF.

The CDR3: CASSSGGTVFADTQYF. CDR3 DNA: TGTGCCAGCAGTTCTGGGGGGACAGTATTTGCAGATACGCAGTATTTT. V is TRBV7-9 and J is TRBJ2-3, with D perhaps TRBD1 (7 bases). CDR1 is SEHNR and CDR2 is FQNEAQ in the germline V gene (reference sequence). V shed 6 bases and J shed 4 bases, with 20 bases lying between them. The CDR3 length is 16 residues.

The V and J genes are TRBV28 and TRBJ1-2, with D possibly matching TRBD1 (5 bases). From germline, CDR1 is MDHEN and CDR2 SYDVKM. V was clipped by 5 bases and J by 4 bases, with 17 bases between them. The CDR3 contains 15 residues. CDR3 DNA: TGTGCCAGCAGTCCCAGAGGCGCGGGGGGCTATGGCTACACCTTC. As protein: CASSPRGAGGYGYTF.

This chain links TRBV11-1 with TRBJ1-6; 10 bases match TRBD1. Per germline, CDR1 SGHAT and CDR2 FQDESV (reference sequence). This CDR3 spans 14 amino acids. V dropped 5 bases and J dropped 11; count of bases not matched to a gene: 6. CDR3 coding DNA: TGTGCCAGCAGCGAACGACAGGGGGCTACACCCCTCCACTTT. This gives the protein CASSERQGATPLHF.

The rearrangement joins TRBV27 to TRBJ2-7; D ambiguous. Germline assignment: CDR1 MNHEY and CDR2 SMNVEV (reference sequence). Trimming cost V 5 bases and J 0 bases, with 8 bases left between them. The length of the CDR3 is 13 residues. The CDR3 protein is CASSPTDSYEQYF. The CDR3 DNA reads TGTGCCAGCAGTCCCACTGACTCCTACGAGCAGTACTTC.

The chain uses TRBV5-4 and TRBJ1-1; the match to TRBD1 covers 10 bases. This CDR3 has 12 amino acids. Germline assignment: CDR1 SGHNT and CDR2 YYREEE (reference sequence). V was clipped by 4 bases and J by 11 bases; unmatched bases: 5. The DNA of the CDR3 is TGTGCCAGCAGCGGGACAGGGGCGGGTGCTTTCTTT. This codes for CASSGTGAGAFF.

The V and J genes are TRBV28 and TRBJ1-2; D unresolved. Germline values: CDR1 MDHEN, CDR2 SYDVKM. The CDR3 is 13 residues long. V was pared by 3 bases and J by 2 bases, with 7 bases between. CDR3 bases: TGTGCCAGCAGTTTGGCGGGGAACTATGGCTACACCTTC. This codes for CASSLAGNYGYTF.

The gene calls are TRBV9 and TRBJ2-5, with 7 nucleotides matching TRBD1. The CDR3 has 15 residues. In germline, CDR1 is SGDLS, CDR2 YYNGEE. The J segment lost 2 bases and the V segment lost 4 bases, leaving 8 bases of the junction unmatched. In DNA, the CDR3 is TGTGCCAGCAGCAGGACAGGTAACGAACAAGAGACCCAGTACTTC. Amino acids: CASSRTGNEQETQYF.

The chain combines TRBV10-3 with TRBJ1-6, with 8 bases aligning to TRBD1. Unmatched junction bases numbered 5, after V lost 10 bases and J lost 6 bases. Germline loops: CDR1 ENHRY, CDR2 SYGVKD. CDR3 size: 13 residues. The CDR3 DNA is TGTGCCACCTCCGGGACAGGTAATTCACCCCTCCACTTT. This translates into CATSGTGNSPLHF.

V is TRBV7-2 and J is TRBJ1-1; possibly TRBD1 for D (6 bases). Trimming cost V 3 bases and J 2 bases, with 16 bases left between them. The germline V gene has CDR1 SGHTA and CDR2 FQGNSA. This CDR3 is built from 16 residues. DNA of the CDR3: TGTGCCAGCAGCTTCTACAACGGACAGAGAAACACTGAAGCTTTCTTT. Amino acids: CASSFYNGQRNTEAFF.